Below, 3 T cell receptor beta chains from the same sample are listed, as sequenced in a study of T-cell reconstitution after alpha-beta-depleted transplantation in children. Unique molecular identifiers featured in how the TCRbeta library was prepared. MiXCR was run by TCRdb on the PCR reads, yielding one entry per CDR3 protein. This sample yields some 95,000 distinct CDR3 sequences, of which 20% to 30% are seen a single time; 20% to 25% belongs to the top ten. This specimen consisted of PBMCs, obtained before TCRalphabeta/CD19-depleted stem cell transplant. The origin of the receptors is a boy younger than 10 with acute lymphoblastic leukemia, due to receive a stem cell transplant.

The CDR3 sequence: CASSPYGGAENIQYF. The CDR3 bases are TGTGCCAGCAGTCCGTACGGAGGGGCGGAAAACATTCAGTACTTC. This chain links TRBV12-3 or TRBV12-4 with TRBJ2-4, with D possibly being TRBD2 (6 bases). V lost 5 bases, J lost 5 bases, and 16 bases lay in between. The CDR3 covers 15 residues.

This clonotype has a handful of counts. The genes are TRBV10-3 and TRBJ2-1; 8 bases are shared with TRBD2. The length of the CDR3 is 18 residues. J lost 7 bases, V lost 8 bases, and 22 bases had no gene match. The germline gives CDR1 ENHRY, CDR2 SYGVKD. CDR3 sequence reads: CAIPDGGPTSGGRNEQFF. CDR3 sequence (DNA): TGTGCCATCCCGGACGGGGGCCCTACTAGCGGAGGGAGGAATGAGCAGTTCTTC.

This clonotype has at least ten counts. The genes are TRBV29-1 and TRBJ1-5; TRBD1 agrees at 9 bases. This CDR3 is 13 amino acids long. Per the germline V gene, CDR1 is SQVTM and CDR2 is ANQGSEA. CDR3 region: CSAGTGLNQPQHF. CDR3 coding DNA: TGCAGTGCCGGGACAGGGCTCAATCAGCCCCAGCATTTT.